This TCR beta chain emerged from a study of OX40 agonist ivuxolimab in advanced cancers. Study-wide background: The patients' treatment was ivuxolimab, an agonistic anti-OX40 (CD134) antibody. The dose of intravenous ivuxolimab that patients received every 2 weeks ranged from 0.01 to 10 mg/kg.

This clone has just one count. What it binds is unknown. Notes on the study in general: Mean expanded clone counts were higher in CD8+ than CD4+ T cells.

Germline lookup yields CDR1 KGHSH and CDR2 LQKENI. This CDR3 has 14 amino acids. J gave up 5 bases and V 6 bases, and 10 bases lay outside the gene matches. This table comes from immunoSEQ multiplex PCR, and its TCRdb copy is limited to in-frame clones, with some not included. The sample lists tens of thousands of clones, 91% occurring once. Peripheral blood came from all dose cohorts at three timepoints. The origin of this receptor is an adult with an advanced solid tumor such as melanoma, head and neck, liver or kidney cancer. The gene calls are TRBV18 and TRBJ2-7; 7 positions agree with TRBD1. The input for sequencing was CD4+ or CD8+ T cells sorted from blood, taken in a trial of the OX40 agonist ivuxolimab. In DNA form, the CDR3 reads TGTGCCAGCTCGTATGTGACAGGGATTCACGAGCAGTACTTC. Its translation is CASSYVTGIHEQYF.